This entry lists 20 T cell receptor beta chains sequenced from one sample in a study of patients and donors after allogeneic stem cell transplantation. TCRdb recomputed calls from the RT-PCR reads with MiXCR, one row per CDR3 protein. The sample contains 150,000 to 250,000 distinct CDR3 sequences, more than 35% of which appear only once. The sequenced sample consisted of blood, either unsorted or a sorted T cell fraction (not recorded which). These receptors were taken from a human donor who was either an allogeneic HSCT recipient or a stem cell or donor lymphocyte infusion donor (not recorded which). It is not recorded whose cells these are; they may come from a transplant donor.

There are a few counts of this clonotype. The chain links TRBV12-3 or TRBV12-4 to TRBJ2-5, with D hard to call. Trimming removed 1 base at V and 3 bases at J, with 6 bases between. The CDR3 spans 13 residues. CDR3 DNA sequence: TGTGCCAGCAGTTTAGTTGCGGAAGAGACCCAGTACTTC. Translated: CASSLVAEETQYF.

The rearrangement links TRBV6-5 to TRBJ1-1, with D maybe TRBD1 (6 bases). Germline CDR1 MNHEY, CDR2 SVGAGI. This CDR3 region has 12 residues. The V end lost 5 bases, the J end lost 5 bases, and 9 bases lay between the germline ends. CDR3 region: CASSNRATEAFF. The CDR3 nucleotides read TGTGCCAGCAGTAACAGGGCGACTGAAGCTTTCTTT.

The chain carries TRBV27 and TRBJ1-2; 7 nucleotides align to TRBD1. J gave up 0 bases and V 0 bases, and 4 bases lay outside the gene matches. This CDR3 region has 16 residues. Germline-derived CDR1 and CDR2 are MNHEY and SMNVEV (reference sequence). The CDR3 DNA reads as TGTGCCAGCAGTTTATCGTCAGGGGGGCCTAACTATGGCTACACCTTC. As protein: CASSLSSGGPNYGYTF.

This clonotype has just a few counts. This sequence joins TRBV12-3 or TRBV12-4 and TRBJ1-1; unclear D gene. The CDR3 covers 12 residues. V dropped 6 bases and J dropped 4 bases, with 9 bases sitting between them. Written as DNA, the CDR3 is TGTGCCAGCAGGTTTTCAAGCACTGAAGCTTTCTTT. Its translation: CASRFSSTEAFF.

The chain combines TRBV5-8 with TRBJ1-2, with D hard to call. The germline V and J ends were trimmed by 3 bases and 6 bases, with 24 bases remaining between them. This CDR3 is built from 17 residues. The V gene's germline CDR1 is SGHTS and CDR2 YDEGEE. The CDR3 sequence: CASSWPGGQTAWDGYTF. The CDR3 DNA is TGTGCCAGCAGCTGGCCGGGCGGGCAGACCGCATGGGATGGCTACACCTTC. Based on the CDR3 plus reference TRBV5-8 and TRBJ1-2, the full variable domain is EAGVTQSPTHLIKTRGQQATLRCSPISGHTSVYWYQQALGLGLQFLLWYDEGEERNRGNFPPRFSGRQFPNYSSELNVNALELEDSALYLCASSWPGGQTAWDGYTFGSGTRLTVV.

This chain joins TRBV6-2 or TRBV6-3 and TRBJ2-5; D is unclear. Germline lookup yields CDR1 MNHEY and CDR2 SVGEGT. There are 13 residues in the CDR3. V was clipped by 3 bases and J by 4 bases, with 9 bases between them. The CDR3 DNA sequence: TGTGCCAGCAGTTATGGCCAGCGAGAGACCCAGTACTTC. Protein sequence: CASSYGQRETQYF.

The table lists this clonotype with a few counts. The rearrangement links TRBV19 to TRBJ1-5, with D maybe TRBD1 (6 bases). The CDR3 extends over 12 amino acids. With 6 bases removed from V and 7 bases from J, the gap between germline ends came to 10 bases. Germline loops: CDR1 LNHDA, CDR2 SQIVND (reference sequence). The CDR3 DNA is TGTGCCAGTAGGCTACAGGGCCAGCCCCAGCATTTT. Encoded protein: CASRLQGQPQHF.

The V and J genes are TRBV4-1 and TRBJ2-3, with D unclear. The CDR3 runs to 12 residues. Trimming pared 0 bases from V and 11 bases from J, leaving 9 bases between. The germline CDR1 and CDR2 sequences are MGHRA and YSYEKL. The CDR3 protein is CASSQDSPMQYF. The CDR3 DNA reads TGCGCCAGCAGCCAAGATTCCCCTATGCAGTATTTT.

V is TRBV12-3 or TRBV12-4 and J is TRBJ2-1, with D maybe TRBD2 (6 bases). Between the trimmed V and J ends, which lost 6 bases and 0 bases, there was a span of 18 bases. This CDR3 is 17 amino acids long. CDR3 DNA: TGTGCCAGCAGCAAACGAGCGTTAGCGGACTCCTACAATGAGCAGTTCTTC. Its translation is CASSKRALADSYNEQFF.

This clonotype was seen only a few times. The chain recombines TRBV15 with TRBJ2-3; 12 positions agree with TRBD2. Germline V gives CDR1 LNHNV, CDR2 YYDKDF (reference sequence). The CDR3 loop spans 17 amino acids. J was trimmed by 4 bases and V by 9 bases; bases with no gene match: 14. CDR3 DNA: TGTGCCACTAGCGAGGGGACGCTAGCGGGAGGGTCAGATACGCAGTATTTT. It translates to CATSEGTLAGGSDTQYF.

There are many counts of this clonotype. The rearrangement links TRBV18 to TRBJ2-7, with TRBD1 as a possible D gene (5 bases). Germline V gives CDR1 KGHSH, CDR2 LQKENI. CDR3 length: 13 residues. V was trimmed by 4 bases and J by 2 bases, leaving 9 bases between them. The CDR3: CASSQTVAYEQYF. As DNA, the CDR3 is TGTGCCAGCTCACAGACAGTAGCCTACGAGCAGTACTTC.

CDR3 sequence (DNA): TGTGCCAGCAGACCTTCTAAATCCGGGACGCAGTATTTT. Translation: CASRPSKSGTQYF. The V and J genes are TRBV3-1 and TRBJ2-3; D is unresolved. Germline V gene lookup returns CDR1 LGHDT and CDR2 YNNKEL (reference sequence). The V gene lost 6 bases and the J gene lost 9 bases, with 16 bases spanning the gap. The CDR3 is 13 residues long.

This clonotype was seen only a few times. The chain combines TRBV27 with TRBJ1-1; the D is unclear. Per the germline V gene, CDR1 is MNHEY and CDR2 is SMNVEV (reference sequence). This CDR3 comprises 11 residues. Between the trimmed V and J ends, which lost 11 bases and 0 bases, there was a span of 7 bases. The CDR3 spells CARRVNTEAFF. As DNA, the CDR3 is TGTGCCCGAAGGGTGAACACTGAAGCTTTCTTT.

The rearrangement uses TRBV7-9 and TRBJ2-7, with 9 bases matching TRBD1. The germline V gene encodes CDR1 SEHNR and CDR2 FQNEAQ (reference sequence). The CDR3 contains 15 residues. The junction had 8 bases not matched to a gene; V was cut back by 5 bases and J by 3 bases. The chain's CDR3 is CASSMTGTGRYEQYF. The CDR3 coding sequence is TGTGCCAGCAGCATGACCGGGACAGGGCGCTACGAGCAGTACTTC.

CDR3 coding DNA: TGTGCCAGCAGCCAACTAGCGGGAGGGCCTTATGAGCAGTTCTTC. This sequence encodes CASSQLAGGPYEQFF. The V call is TRBV7-2, the J call TRBJ2-1, with TRBD2 matching over 13 bases. CDR3 length: 15 residues. V lost 5 bases, J lost 8 bases, and 6 bases stayed unmatched. Germline CDR1 reads SGHTA; CDR2 reads FQGNSA.

The chain combines TRBV25-1 with TRBJ2-2; D uncertain. Per the germline V gene, CDR1 is MGHDK and CDR2 is SYGVNS. The CDR3 sequence is 13 residues long. The ends were cut back, 5 bases at V and 6 bases at J, with 10 bases in the middle. Here the CDR3 reads CASSNLDPGELFF. The CDR3 DNA sequence: TGTGCCAGCAGTAACCTTGACCCCGGGGAGCTGTTTTTT. The whole variable domain, filled in from reference TRBV25-1 and TRBJ2-2, reads EADIYQTPRYLVIGTGKKITLECSQTMGHDKMYWYQQDPGMELHLIHYSYGVNSTEKGDLSSESTVSRIRTEHFPLTLESARPSHTSQYLCASSNLDPGELFFGEGSRLTVL.

This clonotype has ten or more counts. V gene TRBV12-3 or TRBV12-4 combines with J gene TRBJ2-5; TRBD2 matches 9 bases. The CDR3 has 14 amino acids. Germline trimming cut 5 bases from V and 2 bases from J; bases unmatched to any gene: 3. CDR3 sequence: CASSRLAVQETQYF. In DNA, the CDR3 is TGTGCCAGCAGTCGACTAGCGGTACAAGAGACCCAGTACTTC.

The V gene is TRBV28, the J gene TRBJ2-1, with 8 bases identical to TRBD1. CDR3 length: 15 residues. Trimming cost V 6 bases and J 8 bases; bases outside gene matches: 12. CDR1 is MDHEN, CDR2 SYDVKM, per germline. The CDR3 region is CASSPGQGPGDEQFF. The CDR3 region has the DNA TGTGCCAGCAGCCCCGGACAGGGTCCTGGAGATGAGCAGTTCTTC.

This clonotype appeared a few times. The rearrangement uses TRBV6-6 and TRBJ2-1, with D possibly called TRBD1 or TRBD2 (6 bases each). Per the germline V gene, CDR1 is MNHNY and CDR2 is SVGAGI (reference sequence). The CDR3 has 10 amino acids. V lost 11 bases, J lost 10 bases, and 12 bases lay in between. The CDR3 loop reads CASRGLEQFF. The CDR3 DNA reads TGTGCCTCTCGGGGGCTCGAGCAGTTCTTC.

V gene TRBV12-5 combines with J gene TRBJ1-1; D is possibly TRBD1 (6 bases). Germline-derived CDR1 and CDR2 are LGHNT and FRNRAP. The CDR3 totals 13 residues. V was trimmed by 5 bases and J by 5 bases, leaving 12 bases between them. CDR3 in DNA: TGTGCTAGTGGTGATACAGGGTCTACTGAAGCTTTCTTT. Protein sequence: CASGDTGSTEAFF.